This T cell receptor beta chain was retrieved from a study of blood T cell repertoires in COVID-19. This clone was observed a single time. Germline lookup yields CDR1 SGHRS and CDR2 YFSETQ. Trimming left V 2 bases short and J 1 base short, with 7 bases between. The CDR3 is made up of 13 amino acids. The protocol was immunoSEQ multiplex PCR, while the TCRdb copy is restricted to in-frame clones and leaves out a portion. The table shows 450,000 or so clones, with about 90% occurring only once. Input material: peripheral blood. The receptor was isolated from a man aged 18 to 30 with COVID-19, enrolled during active disease. The rearrangement uses TRBV5-1 and TRBJ2-7; D is unresolved. The CDR3 nucleotides read TGCGCCAGCAGCTTCCAAGAGTCCTACGAGCAGTACTTC. Protein: CASSFQESYEQYF.